Below, 31 T cell receptor beta chains from the same sample are listed, as sequenced in a study of beta chain features in type 1 diabetes. The study reverse transcribed the entire isolated RNA, so it sequenced expressed TCRB transcripts. The table came from immunoSEQ multiplex PCR; TCRdb's copy has only in-frame clones and leaves some out. This sample has approximately 300,000 clones, with around 10% found just once. Input material: naive CD4+ T cells from blood. The receptors come from a woman in her 30s in good health.

This clone was seen a few times. The DNA for the CDR3 is TGTGCCAGCATGCGGGGGCGCGGGGCCAACGTCCTGACTTTC. This sequence encodes CASMRGRGANVLTF. The chain couples TRBV6-1 to TRBJ2-6; maybe TRBD2 (7 bases). V lost 7 bases and J lost 4, with 11 bases in between. The CDR3 has 14 residues. Germline V CDR1 and CDR2: MNHNS, SASEGT.

V and J are TRBV11-3 and TRBJ2-3; D call uncertain. The length of the CDR3 is 14 residues. From germline, CDR1 is SGHNT and CDR2 YENEEA. The V end lost 5 bases, the J end lost 0 bases, and 9 bases lay between the germline ends. CDR3 residues: CASSPGASTDTQYF. The CDR3 DNA sequence: TGTGCCAGCAGCCCCGGAGCCAGCACAGATACGCAGTATTTT.

This clone was recorded a few times. V gene TRBV28 combines with J gene TRBJ2-1, with 7 nucleotides matching TRBD1. The CDR3 loop spans 15 amino acids. Germline-derived CDR1 and CDR2 are MDHEN and SYDVKM. Trimming cost V 9 bases and J 10 bases; bases outside gene matches: 18. The CDR3 bases are TGTGCCAGTAGTACCCCGGGGACAGTTGGCTTGGAGCAGTTCTTC. Translation gives CASSTPGTVGLEQFF.

The table lists this clone with a few counts. The chain joins TRBV9 to TRBJ2-6, with TRBD1 matching 9 bases. The ends lost 4 bases at V and 7 bases at J; junction bases unmatched: 6. Germline assignment: CDR1 SGDLS and CDR2 YYNGEE. The CDR3 extends over 15 amino acids. CDR3 sequence (DNA): TGTGCCAGCAGCCAGGGGACAGGGCGCGCCAACGTCCTGACTTTC. As protein: CASSQGTGRANVLTF. Complete variable domain (other parts from reference TRBV9 and TRBJ2-6): DSGVTQTPKHLITATGQRVTLRCSPRSGDLSVYWYQQSLDQGLQFLIQYYNGEERAKGNILERFSAQQFPDLHSELNLSSLELGDSALYFCASSQGTGRANVLTFGAGSRLTVL.

V usage is TRBV27 and J usage is TRBJ1-2; D is unclear. The CDR3 length is 16 residues. Germline V gives CDR1 MNHEY, CDR2 SMNVEV (reference sequence). Trimming removed 5 bases at V and 4 bases at J, with 20 bases between. The CDR3 bases are TGTGCCAGCAGTGCCCTCTTTATCGGGGAGGGCTATGGCTACACCTTC. Amino acid sequence: CASSALFIGEGYGYTF.

This clone was detected a few times. The chain recombines TRBV2 with TRBJ2-7; D is undetermined. V lost 6 bases, J lost 3 bases, and 6 bases lay in between. Germline V gene data show CDR1 as SNHLY and CDR2 as FYNNEI. The CDR3 is made up of 11 amino acids. CDR3 residues: CASSEIYEQYF. For the CDR3, the DNA is TGTGCCAGCAGCGAGATCTACGAGCAGTACTTC.

There are a few counts of this clone. The chain employs TRBV10-3 and TRBJ2-5, with D unresolved. In germline, CDR1 is ENHRY, CDR2 SYGVKD. V was trimmed by 10 bases and J by 7 bases, leaving 7 bases between them. The length of the CDR3 is 9 residues. The CDR3 region is CATFGTQYF. For the CDR3, the DNA is TGTGCCACCTTCGGGACCCAGTACTTC.

V usage is TRBV4-2 and J usage is TRBJ2-1; a weak D match, TRBD1 (6 bases). CDR1 and CDR2 from the germline V gene are LGHNA and YNFKEQ. The CDR3 is made up of 15 amino acids. V dropped 3 bases and J dropped 6 bases, with 15 bases sitting between them. In nucleotides, the CDR3 is TGTGCCAGCAGCCAGAACAGGGAACGGATCAATGAGCAGTTCTTC. It specifies CASSQNRERINEQFF.

The V gene is TRBV7-2, the J gene TRBJ1-2; D not resolved. Germline CDR1 and CDR2: SGHTA and FQGNSA. This CDR3 is 13 amino acids long. V was trimmed by 1 base and J by 0 bases, leaving 3 bases between them. The DNA for the CDR3 is TGTGCCAGCAGCTTAGGAGCTAACTATGGCTACACCTTC. Translated, it gives CASSLGANYGYTF.

This rearrangement joins TRBV18 to TRBJ2-7; 7 bases line up with TRBD2. CDR1 and CDR2 from the germline V gene are KGHSH and LQKENI. This CDR3 spans 15 amino acids. The J segment lost 1 base and the V segment lost 3 bases, leaving 6 bases of the junction unmatched. CDR3 in amino acids: CASSPESGISYEQYF. CDR3 nucleotide sequence: TGTGCCAGCTCACCGGAGAGCGGGATTTCCTACGAGCAGTACTTC. Based on the CDR3 plus reference TRBV18 and TRBJ2-7, the full variable domain is NAGVMQNPRHLVRRRGQEARLRCSPMKGHSHVYWYRQLPEEGLKFMVYLQKENIIDESGMPKERFSAEFPKEGPSILRIQQVVRGDSAAYFCASSPESGISYEQYFGPGTRLTVT.

This CDR3 reads CASSIEGAVTGELFF. In DNA, the CDR3 is TGTGCCAGTAGTATTGAGGGAGCGGTGACCGGGGAGCTGTTTTTT. The J gene is TRBJ2-2, the V gene TRBV19; perhaps TRBD2 as D (5 bases). The CDR3 runs 15 residues. Germline V gene lookup returns CDR1 LNHDA and CDR2 SQIVND (reference sequence). V was clipped by 3 bases and J by 5 bases, with 13 bases between them.

The chain carries TRBV6-5 and TRBJ1-2; possible D gene TRBD1, 5 bases. V lost 0 bases to trimming and J lost 6 bases, with 14 bases between them. The CDR3 length is 15 residues. Germline V gene sequence: CDR1 MNHEY, CDR2 SVGAGI. The CDR3 coding sequence is TGTGCCAGCAGTTACTCGGCATCTATGACAGATGGCTACACCTTC. Translated, it gives CASSYSASMTDGYTF.

This clone was observed a handful of times. This chain uses TRBV2 with TRBJ1-4; 10 bases are a match to TRBD1. The CDR3 length is 14 residues. Trimming removed 5 bases from V and 6 bases from J; junction bases left unmatched: 3. Germline V gives CDR1 SNHLY, CDR2 FYNNEI. As DNA, the CDR3 is TGTGCCAGCAGTACCGGGACAGGGGATGAAAAACTGTTTTTT. Translating it yields CASSTGTGDEKLFF.

This clone appeared a few times. V and J are TRBV28 and TRBJ1-6; perhaps TRBD1 as D (5 bases). Deletions cut 6 bases from V and 7 bases from J, with 13 bases between. CDR1 and CDR2 (germline): MDHEN, SYDVKM. The CDR3 loop spans 14 amino acids. CDR3 DNA sequence: TGTGCCAGCAGCTCGGACACGATAAATTCACCCCTCCACTTT. Its protein is CASSSDTINSPLHF.

This clone was detected many times. The rearrangement links TRBV4-3 to TRBJ2-3; D call uncertain. V lost 1 base and J lost 3, with 8 bases in between. This CDR3 contains 14 residues. CDR1 is LGHNA and CDR2 is YSLEER in the germline V gene. The CDR3 reads CASSQVPDTDTQYF. CDR3 bases: TGCGCCAGCAGCCAAGTCCCAGATACAGATACGCAGTATTTT.

This chain uses TRBV4-2 with TRBJ2-1; 9 nucleotides line up with TRBD1. Trimming cost V 0 bases and J 4 bases; bases outside gene matches: 4. CDR1 is LGHNA and CDR2 is YNFKEQ in the germline V gene. There are 16 residues in the CDR3. The CDR3 DNA is TGTGCCAGCAGCCAAGATTACAGGGGGCTGTACAATGAGCAGTTCTTC. It encodes CASSQDYRGLYNEQFF.

The chain employs TRBV7-2 and TRBJ2-1, with TRBD1 matching over 7 bases. The CDR3 covers 15 residues. The V segment lost 5 bases and the J segment 5 bases; nucleotides outside the gene matches: 9. In germline, CDR1 is SGHTA, CDR2 FQGNSA. In nucleotides, the CDR3 is TGTGCCAGCAGCACCGAAGGGGGCGCGGACAATGAGCAGTTCTTC. This gives the protein CASSTEGGADNEQFF. The whole variable domain, remainder taken from reference TRBV7-2 and TRBJ2-1, is GAGVSQSPSNKVTEKGKDVELRCDPISGHTALYWYRQSLGQGLEFLIYFQGNSAPDKSGLPSDRFSAERTGGSVSTLTIQRTQQEDSAVYLCASSTEGGADNEQFFGPGTRLTVL.

The gene calls are TRBV4-2 and TRBJ2-5; D ambiguous. Germline lookup yields CDR1 LGHNA and CDR2 YNFKEQ. This CDR3 comprises 16 residues. The V gene lost 0 bases and the J gene lost 0 bases, with 11 bases spanning the gap. The CDR3 loop reads CASSQEGSTYQETQYF. Written as DNA, the CDR3 is TGTGCCAGCAGCCAAGAGGGCAGCACCTACCAAGAGACCCAGTACTTC.

This clone was seen more than once but under ten times. The V and J genes are TRBV30 and TRBJ1-5, with 9 bases that match TRBD1. The CDR3 is 15 residues long. With 2 bases clipped from V and 6 bases from J, the junction kept 8 bases outside the gene matches. Germline V gene data show CDR1 as GTSNPN and CDR2 as SVGIG (reference sequence). This CDR3 reads CAWSRDRVRGQPQHF. The CDR3 DNA is TGTGCCTGGAGTCGGGACAGGGTCCGAGGTCAGCCCCAGCATTTT.

V gene TRBV30 combines with J gene TRBJ2-5, with D unresolved. Trimming stripped 0 bases from V and 2 bases from J, with 10 bases between. The CDR3 spans 14 residues. Germline CDR1 GTSNPN, CDR2 SVGIG (reference sequence). The CDR3 protein is CAWSVLRTQETQYF. CDR3 nucleotide sequence: TGTGCCTGGAGTGTACTTCGCACGCAAGAGACCCAGTACTTC. Drawing the rest from reference TRBV30 and TRBJ2-5, the complete variable domain is SQTIHQWPATLVQPVGSPLSLECTVEGTSNPNLYWYRQAAGRGLQLLFYSVGIGQISSEVPQNLSASRPQDRQFILSSKKLLLSDSGFYLCAWSVLRTQETQYFGPGTRLLVL.

The chain links TRBV15 to TRBJ2-6; TRBD2 aligns across 7 bases. The germline V gene has CDR1 LNHNV and CDR2 YYDKDF (reference sequence). The CDR3 runs to 15 residues. Trimming at V came to 9 bases and at J to 0 bases, leaving 5 bases not matched to a gene. DNA for the CDR3: TGTGCCACGGGGGGGGAGAGCTCTGGGGCCAACGTCCTGACTTTC. Its translation: CATGGESSGANVLTF.

The chain is built from TRBV6-1 and TRBJ2-4; D is perhaps TRBD1 (5 bases). This CDR3 region has 14 residues. CDR1 is MNHNS and CDR2 is SASEGT in the germline V gene. The V end lost 4 bases, the J end lost 6 bases, and 13 bases lay between the germline ends. DNA of the CDR3: TGTGCCAGCAGTGGGGGCCCCTGGGGAAACATTCAGTACTTC. As protein: CASSGGPWGNIQYF.

The rearrangement uses TRBV28 and TRBJ2-1; D gene unclear. CDR3 size: 14 residues. V lost 3 bases and J lost 10, with 16 bases in between. The germline gives CDR1 MDHEN, CDR2 SYDVKM. As DNA, the CDR3 is TGTGCCAGCAGTTTGGTGGTGCGGAATGAGGAGCAGTTCTTC. Translated, it gives CASSLVVRNEEQFF.

This clone occurred a few times. The chain links TRBV7-8 to TRBJ2-1; tentative D call: TRBD2 (6 bases). The CDR3 is 16 amino acids. With 5 bases removed from V and 3 bases from J, the gap between germline ends came to 17 bases. Germline V gene sequence: CDR1 SGHVS, CDR2 FQNEAQ. The CDR3 reads CASSPGTAVGYNEQFF. CDR3 nucleotide sequence: TGTGCCAGCAGCCCGGGGACTGCAGTAGGCTACAATGAGCAGTTCTTC.

This clone was detected only a few times. The CDR3 here is CAIGTSGRETQYF. The DNA of the CDR3 is TGTGCCATCGGGACTAGCGGGAGAGAGACCCAGTACTTC. The rearrangement uses TRBV28 and TRBJ2-5, with 14 bases fitting TRBD2. Germline assignment: CDR1 MDHEN and CDR2 SYDVKM. The CDR3 runs 13 residues. Germline trimming cut 10 bases from V and 4 bases from J; bases unmatched to any gene: 2.

The rearrangement links TRBV7-2 to TRBJ2-3; TRBD2 aligns across 10 bases. Looked up from germline, CDR1 is SGHTA and CDR2 is FQGNSA. The junction had 3 bases not matched to a gene; V was cut back by 5 bases and J by 4 bases. The CDR3 loop spans 14 amino acids. CDR3 coding DNA: TGTGCCAGCAGCCCAGGACTAGCGGCAGATACGCAGTATTTT. Protein sequence: CASSPGLAADTQYF.

This clone was seen more than once but under ten times. Other DNA sequences of this sample code for an identical CDR3. V usage is TRBV28 and J usage is TRBJ2-5; D is ambiguous. The CDR3 covers 11 residues. Trimming took off 3 bases at V and 4 bases at J, with 3 bases between the two ends. Germline CDR1 and CDR2: MDHEN and SYDVKM. Here the CDR3 reads CASSFRETQYF. Here the CDR3 DNA reads TGTGCCAGCAGTTTTCGAGAGACCCAGTACTTC.

In this sample, this clone turned up a few times. The chain employs TRBV19 and TRBJ2-2, with 8 bases matching TRBD1. The CDR3 length is 16 residues. Germline lookup yields CDR1 LNHDA and CDR2 SQIVND (reference sequence). The junction had 9 bases not matched to a gene; V was cut back by 8 bases and J by 1 base. The chain's CDR3 is CASRPRTGLNTGELFF. CDR3 coding DNA: TGTGCCAGTCGGCCCCGGACAGGGTTGAACACCGGGGAGCTGTTTTTT.

This clone was picked up many times. The chain links TRBV4-2 to TRBJ2-7; D ambiguous. The CDR3 loop spans 14 amino acids. V was trimmed by 0 bases and J by 2 bases, leaving 8 bases between them. The germline V gene has CDR1 LGHNA and CDR2 YNFKEQ. CDR3 sequence: CASSQENRAYEQYF. DNA of the CDR3: TGTGCCAGCAGCCAAGAGAACAGAGCCTACGAGCAGTACTTC.

This clone was seen more than once but under ten times. The genes are TRBV5-1 and TRBJ2-5; 10 nucleotides align to TRBD2. V was pared by 4 bases and J by 1 base, with 16 bases of the junction left unmatched. The CDR3 length is 19 residues. Germline V gene lookup returns CDR1 SGHRS and CDR2 YFSETQ. The chain's CDR3 is CASSLLRPLAGGPQETQYF. In nucleotides, the CDR3 is TGCGCCAGCAGCCTCCTGCGTCCTTTAGCGGGAGGACCCCAAGAGACCCAGTACTTC.

This chain joins TRBV18 and TRBJ2-1; TRBD1 aligns across 7 bases. This CDR3 is built from 15 residues. Trimming at V came to 3 bases and at J to 0 bases, leaving 2 bases not matched to a gene. Looked up from germline, CDR1 is KGHSH and CDR2 is LQKENI. The CDR3 sequence: CASSPGTDSYNEQFF. The CDR3 region has the DNA TGTGCCAGCTCACCCGGGACAGACTCCTACAATGAGCAGTTCTTC.